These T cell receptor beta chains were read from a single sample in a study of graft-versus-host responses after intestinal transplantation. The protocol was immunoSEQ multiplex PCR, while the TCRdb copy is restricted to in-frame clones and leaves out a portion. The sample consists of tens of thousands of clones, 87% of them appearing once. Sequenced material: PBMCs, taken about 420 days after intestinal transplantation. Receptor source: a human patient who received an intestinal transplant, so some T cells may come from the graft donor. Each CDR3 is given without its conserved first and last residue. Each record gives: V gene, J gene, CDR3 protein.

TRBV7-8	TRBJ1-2	ASRPDRGRTLWGYT
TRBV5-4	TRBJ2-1	ASSRDYSSYNEQF
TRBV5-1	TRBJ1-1	ASSLGRRTEAF
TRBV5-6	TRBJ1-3	ASSSGRGNTIY
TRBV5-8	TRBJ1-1	ASSFSTRYTEAF
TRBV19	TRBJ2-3	ASRPRGQGLGTDTQY
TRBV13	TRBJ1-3	ASSAKWLRGTGNTIY
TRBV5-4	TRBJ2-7	ASSRDTYEQY
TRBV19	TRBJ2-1	ASSIPGLAGGYEQF
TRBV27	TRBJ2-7	ASSWSSGRESDEQY